This entry lists 4 T cell receptor beta chains sequenced from one sample in a study of T cells in narcolepsy. Produced via immunoSEQ multiplex PCR; TCRdb's table is partial and in-frame only. This sample has about 34,000 clones, with about 81% found just once. Sequenced input: CD45RA- memory CD4+ T cells from PBMCs. These receptors were collected from a human donor with narcolepsy.

The rearrangement links TRBV5-5 to TRBJ1-4; no firm D call. Germline loops: CDR1 SGHKS, CDR2 YYEKEE (reference sequence). Trimming removed 3 bases from V and 0 bases from J, with 12 bases in between. This CDR3 region has 16 residues. The CDR3 is CASSSYNLATNEKLFF. DNA of the CDR3: TGTGCCAGCAGCTCATATAACCTGGCAACTAATGAAAAACTGTTTTTT. Full variable domain (missing parts from reference TRBV5-5 and TRBJ1-4): DAGVTQSPTHLIKTRGQQVTLRCSPISGHKSVSWYQQVLGQGPQFIFQYYEKEERGRGNFPDRFSARQFPNYSSELNVNALLLGDSALYLCASSSYNLATNEKLFFGSGTQLSVL.

V and J are TRBV7-3 and TRBJ2-1, with TRBD2 identical over 10 bases. The ends lost 2 bases at V and 10 bases at J; junction bases unmatched: 8. This CDR3 is built from 15 residues. The germline gives CDR1 SGHTA, CDR2 FQGTGA. CDR3: CASSLRLAGAGEQFF. The CDR3 DNA reads TGTGCCAGCAGCTTACGGCTAGCGGGGGCAGGGGAGCAGTTCTTC.

The gene calls are TRBV6-1 and TRBJ1-3; possibly TRBD1 for D (6 bases). Between the trimmed V and J ends, which lost 3 bases and 2 bases, there was a span of 11 bases. The CDR3 sequence is 15 residues long. Germline CDR1 MNHNS, CDR2 SASEGT. CDR3 region: CASSEAGVTGNTIYF. The CDR3 coding sequence is TGTGCCAGCAGTGAGGCAGGGGTAACTGGAAACACCATATATTTT.

The CDR3 DNA reads as TGTGCCAGCAGTGCCAGACATAACCAGCCCCAGCATTTT. It encodes CASSARHNQPQHF. The chain uses TRBV28 and TRBJ1-5; no reliable D call. Germline V gene lookup returns CDR1 MDHEN and CDR2 SYDVKM. The CDR3 loop spans 13 amino acids. V was trimmed by 5 bases and J by 7 bases, leaving 12 bases between them.